This T cell receptor beta chain was sequenced in a study of blood T cell repertoires in COVID-19. Measured with immunoSEQ multiplex PCR; TCRdb has only the in-frame clones, and not every one. The profile shows roughly 80,000 clones, more than 70% of them singletons. There are 15 residues in the CDR3. Germline loops: CDR1 LGHNT, CDR2 FRNRAP. V dropped 2 bases and J dropped 5 bases, with 15 bases sitting between them. The sample comprised peripheral blood. The TCR sequence derives from a man aged 65-85 years with active or convalescent COVID-19. The rearrangement uses TRBV12-5 and TRBJ1-2, with D unresolved. The CDR3 is CASGLPRPRGYGYTF. In DNA, the CDR3 is TGTGCTAGTGGTTTGCCCCGGCCCAGAGGTTATGGCTACACCTTC. Looking up the rest from reference TRBV12-5 and TRBJ1-2 gives the full variable domain: DARVTQTPRHKVTEMGQEVTMRCQPILGHNTVFWYRQTMMQGLELLAYFRNRAPLDDSGMPKDRFSAEMPDATLATLKIQPSEPRDSAVYFCASGLPRPRGYGYTFGSGTRLTVV.